The next 29 T cell receptor beta chains were all read from a single sample in a study of PD-L1 blockade in urothelial cancer. The data were produced by immunoSEQ multiplex PCR, yet TCRdb's version contains in-frame clones alone and is incomplete. The sample carries roughly 36,000 clones, roughly 89% recorded once. Sequencing used PBMCs, obtained around atezolizumab (anti-PD-L1) treatment. The receptors were sampled from a man in his 60s with urothelial cancer.

V usage is TRBV19 and J usage is TRBJ2-5; perhaps TRBD1 as D (5 bases). The germline V and J ends were trimmed by 9 bases and 2 bases, with 16 bases remaining between them. From germline, CDR1 is LNHDA and CDR2 SQIVND (reference sequence). The CDR3 covers 14 residues. The DNA of the CDR3 is TGTGCCAGCGCGCCACAGGCTATGCAAGAGACCCAGTACTTC. Translation: CASAPQAMQETQYF.

V is TRBV19 and J is TRBJ2-6; no firm D call. The CDR3 runs 14 residues. The V gene's germline CDR1 is LNHDA and CDR2 SQIVND (reference sequence). V lost 7 bases to trimming and J lost 2 bases, with 9 bases between them. The CDR3: CASISSAGANVLTF. DNA for the CDR3: TGTGCCAGTATAAGTAGTGCTGGGGCCAACGTCCTGACTTTC.

The CDR3 loop reads CASSLATGDGYTF. CDR3 nucleotides: TGTGCCAGCAGCTTAGCGACAGGGGATGGCTACACCTTC. This sequence joins TRBV7-9 and TRBJ1-2; 8 nucleotides match TRBD1. The CDR3 extends over 13 amino acids. The germline CDR1 and CDR2 sequences are SEHNR and FQNEAQ (reference sequence). The V gene end was trimmed by 0 bases and the J gene end by 6 bases; junction bases not matched to a gene: 0.

The chain combines TRBV19 with TRBJ1-2; weak D call: TRBD1 (6 bases). Germline V gene sequence: CDR1 LNHDA, CDR2 SQIVND (reference sequence). The CDR3 is 13 residues long. V lost 4 bases and J lost 3, with 9 bases in between. DNA for the CDR3: TGTGCCAGTAGTAAGGACAGCTACTATGGCTACACCTTC. Its protein product is CASSKDSYYGYTF.

This sequence joins TRBV7-2 and TRBJ1-3, with TRBD1 matching over 7 bases. V lost 4 bases and J lost 2; bases outside the gene matches: 2. CDR1 and CDR2 from the germline V gene are SGHTA and FQGNSA. The CDR3 covers 14 residues. CDR3 nucleotides: TGTGCCAGCAGCTCTGACAGGGCTGGAAACACCATATATTTT. This codes for CASSSDRAGNTIYF. Full variable domain (outside the CDR3, taken from reference TRBV7-2 and TRBJ1-3): GAGVSQSPSNKVTEKGKDVELRCDPISGHTALYWYRQSLGQGLEFLIYFQGNSAPDKSGLPSDRFSAERTGGSVSTLTIQRTQQEDSAVYLCASSSDRAGNTIYFGEGSWLTVV.

The chain recombines TRBV10-3 with TRBJ1-2; D not certain. Germline V gene sequence: CDR1 ENHRY, CDR2 SYGVKD. V was shortened by 0 bases and J by 4 bases, with 9 bases between the two germline ends. The CDR3 has 14 amino acids. This chain's CDR3 is CAISESTSFYGYTF. In DNA, the CDR3 is TGTGCCATCAGTGAGTCAACATCTTTCTATGGCTACACCTTC.

The CDR3, as DNA: TGCGCCAGCAGCCTCTTTAGTGAGGCATTCAATGAGCAGTTCTTC. Encoded protein: CASSLFSEAFNEQFF. This rearrangement joins TRBV4-1 to TRBJ2-1; D gene uncertain. Trimming stripped 4 bases from V and 6 bases from J, with 16 bases between. The germline gives CDR1 MGHRA, CDR2 YSYEKL. The CDR3 contains 15 residues.

The rearrangement joins TRBV6-6 to TRBJ2-7, with D maybe TRBD1 (6 bases). V lost 7 bases and J 2 bases, leaving 15 bases between the germline ends. This CDR3 is built from 14 residues. Germline V CDR1 and CDR2: MNHNY, SVGAGI (reference sequence). CDR3 residues: CASTGGRGTYEQYF. The CDR3 coding sequence is TGTGCCAGCACCGGAGGCAGGGGCACCTACGAGCAGTACTTC.

On this clone itself: An end of the junction differs from the germline gene, which may be a read error. The chain has TRBV30 and TRBJ2-3, with D tentatively TRBD1 (5 bases). Germline V lookup: CDR1 GTSNPN, CDR2 SVGIG (reference sequence). The CDR3 consists of 11 residues. The CDR3, as DNA: TGTGCCTGGCTTGATACAGGTACGCAGTATTTT. Translating gives CAWLDTGTQYF.

The chain joins TRBV9 to TRBJ2-3; 8 nucleotides agree with TRBD2. V trimming: 0 bases; J trimming: 2 bases; junction bases outside the gene matches: 17. The CDR3 loop spans 20 amino acids. Germline V CDR1 and CDR2: SGDLS, YYNGEE. CDR3 DNA: TGTGCCAGCAGCGTAGGATCCAGCGGGGGCCCACTAATATACACAGATACGCAGTATTTT. Its translation: CASSVGSSGGPLIYTDTQYF.

The V gene is TRBV18, the J gene TRBJ2-7; TRBD1 might be the D (5 bases). Germline loops: CDR1 KGHSH, CDR2 LQKENI. The CDR3 length is 15 residues. Trimming pared 1 base from V and 2 bases from J, leaving 12 bases between. The CDR3: CASSPQRGLTYEQYF. The CDR3 nucleotides read TGTGCCAGCTCACCACAAAGGGGCCTAACCTACGAGCAGTACTTC.

CDR3 nucleotides: TGTGCCAGCAGGAGGACAGGGGGCGCCTACAATGAGCAGTTCTTC. Amino acid sequence: CASRRTGGAYNEQFF. This rearrangement joins TRBV6-5 to TRBJ2-1; TRBD1 matches 11 bases. The germline V gene encodes CDR1 MNHEY and CDR2 SVGAGI. This CDR3 region has 15 residues. Trimming cost V 6 bases and J 2 bases; bases outside gene matches: 3.

CDR3 sequence (DNA): TGTGCCAGCAGCGGGAGAGTGGGCACTGAAGCTTTCTTT. It is translated as CASSGRVGTEAFF. V usage is TRBV7-3 and J usage is TRBJ1-1, with D unclear. V gave up 5 bases and J gave up 4 bases, with 11 bases separating them. Germline assignment: CDR1 SGHTA and CDR2 FQGTGA. The CDR3 is 13 amino acids.

V usage is TRBV4-1 and J usage is TRBJ2-1, with TRBD2 matching over 9 bases. The CDR3 runs 15 residues. V shed 5 bases and J 0 bases; nucleotides not matched to a gene: 2. Germline CDR1 MGHRA, CDR2 YSYEKL. This CDR3 reads CASSFSGSSYNEQFF. The CDR3 bases are TGCGCCAGCAGCTTTAGCGGGAGCTCCTACAATGAGCAGTTCTTC.

By its share, this clone is medium-sized. V and J are TRBV2 and TRBJ1-2; no clear D. Trimming shortened V by 4 bases and J by 8 bases, and 11 bases separated the two germline ends. The CDR3 sequence is 12 residues long. CDR1 and CDR2 from the germline V gene are SNHLY and FYNNEI. The CDR3 loop is CASSGEDGGYTF. Here the CDR3 DNA reads TGTGCCAGCAGTGGGGAGGACGGCGGCTACACCTTC.

J is TRBJ2-7 and V is TRBV27, with D perhaps matching TRBD1 (5 bases). Per the germline V gene, CDR1 is MNHEY and CDR2 is SMNVEV (reference sequence). There are 15 residues in the CDR3. V shed 3 bases and J shed 3 bases, with 15 bases lying between them. This chain's CDR3 is CASSFVGQGNYEQYF. The CDR3 nucleotides are TGTGCCAGCAGTTTTGTAGGGCAGGGTAACTACGAGCAGTACTTC.

This chain uses TRBV6-1 with TRBJ2-7, with D tentatively TRBD2 (5 bases). Germline CDR1 and CDR2: MNHNS and SASEGT. With 6 bases removed from V and 3 bases from J, the gap between germline ends came to 15 bases. The CDR3 totals 14 residues. The CDR3 DNA is TGTGCCAGCAGGCCGACGGGGAAGGACTACGAGCAGTACTTC. Its translation: CASRPTGKDYEQYF.

The V gene is TRBV19, the J gene TRBJ1-2, with D hard to call. The CDR3 runs to 13 residues. Germline V gene sequence: CDR1 LNHDA, CDR2 SQIVND (reference sequence). The germline V and J ends were trimmed by 2 bases and 6 bases, with 10 bases remaining between them. CDR3 sequence (DNA): TGTGCCAGTAGTATACGGACTTCGGATGGCTACACCTTC. Protein sequence: CASSIRTSDGYTF.

The V call is TRBV5-1, the J call TRBJ1-2, with 10 bases lining up with TRBD1. The CDR3 consists of 15 residues. With 7 bases clipped from V and 7 bases from J, the junction kept 13 bases outside the gene matches. Germline V gene lookup returns CDR1 SGHRS and CDR2 YFSETQ. For the CDR3, the DNA is TGCGCCAGCGACGAGGGACAGGGGATTTCGGGTGGCTACACCTTC. This gives the protein CASDEGQGISGGYTF.

This clone was observed a single time. V is TRBV18 and J is TRBJ1-5; 7 bases are a match to TRBD1. Per germline, CDR1 KGHSH and CDR2 LQKENI. The CDR3 sequence is 14 residues long. V was clipped by 4 bases and J by 1 base; unmatched bases: 1. CDR3 region: CASSRGQSNQPQHF. DNA for the CDR3: TGTGCCAGCTCACGGGGACAGAGCAATCAGCCCCAGCATTTT.

The V gene is TRBV9, the J gene TRBJ2-1; 11 bases are a match to TRBD2. Germline V gene data show CDR1 as SGDLS and CDR2 as YYNGEE. This CDR3 is built from 18 residues. Trimming cost V 3 bases and J 7 bases; bases outside gene matches: 15. The CDR3 loop reads CASSARNSGGAGRNEQFF. Written as DNA, the CDR3 is TGTGCCAGCAGCGCCAGAAATAGCGGGGGGGCCGGTAGGAATGAGCAGTTCTTC.

V gene TRBV9 combines with J gene TRBJ2-7; D possibly corresponds to TRBD1 (5 bases). The CDR3 has 15 residues. The V end was cut by 0 bases, the J end by 3 bases, with 13 bases between. Germline V lookup: CDR1 SGDLS, CDR2 YYNGEE. The CDR3 sequence: CASSVGGGQSYEQYF. The CDR3 DNA reads as TGTGCCAGCAGCGTAGGAGGCGGACAAAGCTACGAGCAGTACTTC.

The DNA for the CDR3 is TGTGCTAGTGGTTTGGGACAGGGAAACACTGAAGCTTTCTTT. Translating it yields CASGLGQGNTEAFF. The chain employs TRBV12-5 and TRBJ1-1; 7 bases match TRBD1. Per germline, CDR1 LGHNT and CDR2 FRNRAP. The length of the CDR3 is 14 residues. Trimming at V came to 1 base and at J to 2 bases, leaving 1 base not matched to a gene.

The chain combines TRBV9 with TRBJ2-2; D is possibly TRBD1 (6 bases). This CDR3 spans 13 amino acids. Per the germline V gene, CDR1 is SGDLS and CDR2 is YYNGEE. The ends were cut back, 3 bases at V and 6 bases at J, with 9 bases in the middle. CDR3 region: CASSARQAGELFF. DNA of the CDR3: TGTGCCAGCAGCGCTCGACAGGCCGGGGAGCTGTTTTTT.

This clone is a singleton in its sample. V usage is TRBV5-6 and J usage is TRBJ1-2; the D is unclear. CDR1 is SGHDT and CDR2 is YYEEEE in the germline V gene. Trimming cost V 4 bases and J 8 bases, with 12 bases left between them. This CDR3 has 12 residues. The CDR3 bases are TGTGCCAGCAGCCCGGGTCCCGAAGGCTACACCTTC. Translation gives CASSPGPEGYTF.

The genes are TRBV20-1 and TRBJ2-1; weak D call: TRBD1 (5 bases). This CDR3 has 11 amino acids. The germline V gene encodes CDR1 DFQATT and CDR2 SNEGSKA (reference sequence). V was clipped by 6 bases and J by 7 bases, with 10 bases between them. In nucleotides, the CDR3 is TGCAGTGCCACAGGCAAGAATGAGCAGTTCTTC. Translation: CSATGKNEQFF.

This chain connects TRBV7-9 to TRBJ2-7; possibly TRBD1 for D (5 bases). V was trimmed by 3 bases and J by 4 bases, leaving 10 bases between them. The CDR3 has 13 residues. Germline V lookup: CDR1 SEHNR, CDR2 FQNEAQ (reference sequence). The CDR3 spells CASSFRGGYEQYF. The CDR3 nucleotides read TGTGCCAGCAGCTTTAGGGGTGGATACGAGCAGTACTTC.

The chain uses TRBV7-3 and TRBJ2-3; 9 bases match TRBD2. The CDR3 runs 18 residues. With 6 bases clipped from V and 2 bases from J, the junction kept 15 bases outside the gene matches. CDR1 is SGHTA, CDR2 FQGTGA, per germline. CDR3 in DNA: TGTGCCAGCAGTCCCGAGGGTGGCGGGGGGGCCCTCACAGATACGCAGTATTTT. Protein sequence: CASSPEGGGGALTDTQYF.

The V call is TRBV28, the J call TRBJ1-4, with D possibly matching TRBD1 (5 bases). CDR1 and CDR2 (germline): MDHEN, SYDVKM. The CDR3 is made up of 14 amino acids. V lost 2 bases and J 7 bases, leaving 11 bases between the germline ends. The CDR3 coding sequence is TGTGCCAGCAGTTTAGGGGGGGGGTTTGAAAAACTGTTTTTT. Protein product: CASSLGGGFEKLFF.